Sequencing of this T cell receptor beta chain was carried out in a study of T cell responses to AZD1222 COVID-19 vaccine. The CDR3 is made up of 13 amino acids. Germline lookup yields CDR1 ENHRY and CDR2 SYGVKD. V dropped 5 bases and J dropped 3 bases, with 11 bases sitting between them. TCRdb's copy holds only in-frame clones and misses some; the assay was immunoSEQ multiplex PCR. Of some 150,000 clones listed, about nine tenths are singletons. The clonotype comes from an adult in good health. This chain uses TRBV10-3 with TRBJ2-7, with D unclear. This material consisted of peripheral blood, taken on day 0 of AZD1222 vaccination. The CDR3 sequence is CAISSPGFYEQYF. The CDR3 nucleotides are TGTGCCATCAGTTCTCCGGGTTTCTACGAGCAGTACTTC.